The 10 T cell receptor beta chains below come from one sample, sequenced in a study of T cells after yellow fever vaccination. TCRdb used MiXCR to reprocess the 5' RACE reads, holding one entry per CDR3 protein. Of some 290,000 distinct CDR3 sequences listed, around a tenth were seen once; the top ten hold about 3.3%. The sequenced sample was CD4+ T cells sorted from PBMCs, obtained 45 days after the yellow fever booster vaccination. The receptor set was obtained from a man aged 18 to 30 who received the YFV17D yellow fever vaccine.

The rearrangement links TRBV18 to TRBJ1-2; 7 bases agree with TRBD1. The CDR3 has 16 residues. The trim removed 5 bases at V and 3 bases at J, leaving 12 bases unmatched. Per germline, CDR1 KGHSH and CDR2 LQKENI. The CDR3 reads CASSRNRGEEDYGYTF. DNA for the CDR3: TGTGCCAGCTCAAGGAACAGGGGCGAGGAAGACTATGGCTACACCTTC. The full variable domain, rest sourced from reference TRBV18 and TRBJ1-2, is NAGVMQNPRHLVRRRGQEARLRCSPMKGHSHVYWYRQLPEEGLKFMVYLQKENIIDESGMPKERFSAEFPKEGPSILRIQQVVRGDSAAYFCASSRNRGEEDYGYTFGSGTRLTVV.

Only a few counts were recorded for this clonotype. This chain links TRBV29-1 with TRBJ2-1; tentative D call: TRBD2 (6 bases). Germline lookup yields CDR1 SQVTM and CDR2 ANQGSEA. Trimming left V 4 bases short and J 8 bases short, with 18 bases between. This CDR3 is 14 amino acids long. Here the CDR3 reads CSVVYGGSMDEQFF. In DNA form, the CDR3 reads TGCAGCGTTGTGTACGGGGGTTCAATGGATGAGCAGTTCTTC.

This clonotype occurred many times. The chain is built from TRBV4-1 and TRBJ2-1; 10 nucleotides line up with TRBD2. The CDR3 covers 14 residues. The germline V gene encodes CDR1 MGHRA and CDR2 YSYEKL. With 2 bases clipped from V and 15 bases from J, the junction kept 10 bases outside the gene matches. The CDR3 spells CASSQIGAGGVPFF. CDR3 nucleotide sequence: TGCGCCAGCAGCCAAATAGGAGCGGGGGGGGTCCCGTTCTTC.

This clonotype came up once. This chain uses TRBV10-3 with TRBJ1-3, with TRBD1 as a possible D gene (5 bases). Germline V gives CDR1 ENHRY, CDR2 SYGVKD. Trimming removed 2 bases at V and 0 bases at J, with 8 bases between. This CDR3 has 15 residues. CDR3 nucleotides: TGTGCCATCAGTGAGGACAGCCTCTCTGGAAACACCATATATTTT. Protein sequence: CAISEDSLSGNTIYF.

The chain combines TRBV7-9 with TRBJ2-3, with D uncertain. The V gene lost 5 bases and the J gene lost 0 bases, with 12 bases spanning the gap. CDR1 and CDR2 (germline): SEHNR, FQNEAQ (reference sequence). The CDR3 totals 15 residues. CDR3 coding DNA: TGTGCCAGCAGCCGCCGGACGTCTAGCACAGATACGCAGTATTTT. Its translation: CASSRRTSSTDTQYF.

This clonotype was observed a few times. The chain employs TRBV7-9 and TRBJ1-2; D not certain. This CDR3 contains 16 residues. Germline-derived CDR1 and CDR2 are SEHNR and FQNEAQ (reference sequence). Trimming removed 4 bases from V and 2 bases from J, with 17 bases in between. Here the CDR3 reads CASSSRQGGKNYGYTF. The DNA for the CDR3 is TGTGCCAGCAGCTCAAGACAAGGAGGGAAGAACTATGGCTACACCTTC. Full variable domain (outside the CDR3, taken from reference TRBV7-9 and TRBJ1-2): DTGVSQNPRHKITKRGQNVTFRCDPISEHNRLYWYRQTLGQGPEFLTYFQNEAQLEKSRLLSDRFSAERPKGSFSTLEIQRTEQGDSAMYLCASSSRQGGKNYGYTFGSGTRLTVV.

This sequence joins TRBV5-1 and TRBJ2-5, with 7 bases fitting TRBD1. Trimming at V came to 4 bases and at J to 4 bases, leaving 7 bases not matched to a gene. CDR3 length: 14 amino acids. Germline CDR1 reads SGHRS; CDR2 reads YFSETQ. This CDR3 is CASSPLTGSETQYF. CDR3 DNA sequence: TGCGCCAGCAGCCCCTTGACAGGGTCAGAGACCCAGTACTTC.

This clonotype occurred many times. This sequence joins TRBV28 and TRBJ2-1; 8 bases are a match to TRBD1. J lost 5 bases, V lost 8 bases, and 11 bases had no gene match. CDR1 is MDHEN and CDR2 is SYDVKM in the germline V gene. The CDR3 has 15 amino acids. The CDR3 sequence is CASLSGGVGNNEQFF. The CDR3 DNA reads TGTGCCAGCCTTTCAGGGGGCGTGGGAAACAATGAGCAGTTCTTC.

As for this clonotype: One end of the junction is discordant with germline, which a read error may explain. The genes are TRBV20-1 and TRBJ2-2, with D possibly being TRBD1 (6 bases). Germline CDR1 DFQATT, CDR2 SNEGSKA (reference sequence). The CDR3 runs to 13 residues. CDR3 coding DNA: TGCAGTGGTAGAGGGGGAAACACCGGGGAGCTGTTTTTT. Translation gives CSGRGGNTGELFF.

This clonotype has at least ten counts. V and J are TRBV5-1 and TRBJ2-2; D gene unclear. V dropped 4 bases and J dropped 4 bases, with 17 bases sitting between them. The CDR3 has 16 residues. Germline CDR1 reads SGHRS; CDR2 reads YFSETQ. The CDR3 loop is CASSLTARRATGELFF. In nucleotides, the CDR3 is TGCGCCAGCAGCCTGACCGCTCGACGGGCCACCGGGGAGCTGTTTTTT.